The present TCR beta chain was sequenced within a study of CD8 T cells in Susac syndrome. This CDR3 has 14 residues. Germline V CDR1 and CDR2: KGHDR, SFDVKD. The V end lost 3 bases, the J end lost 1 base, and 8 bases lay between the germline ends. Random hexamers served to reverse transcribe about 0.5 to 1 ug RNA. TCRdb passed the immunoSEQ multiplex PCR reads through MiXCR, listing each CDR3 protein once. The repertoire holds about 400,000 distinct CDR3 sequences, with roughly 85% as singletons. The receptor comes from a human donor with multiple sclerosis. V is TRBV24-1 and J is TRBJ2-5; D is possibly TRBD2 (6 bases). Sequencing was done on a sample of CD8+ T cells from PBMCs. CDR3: CATSDAGLQETQYF. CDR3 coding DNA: TGTGCCACCAGTGATGCGGGGCTCCAAGAGACCCAGTACTTC.